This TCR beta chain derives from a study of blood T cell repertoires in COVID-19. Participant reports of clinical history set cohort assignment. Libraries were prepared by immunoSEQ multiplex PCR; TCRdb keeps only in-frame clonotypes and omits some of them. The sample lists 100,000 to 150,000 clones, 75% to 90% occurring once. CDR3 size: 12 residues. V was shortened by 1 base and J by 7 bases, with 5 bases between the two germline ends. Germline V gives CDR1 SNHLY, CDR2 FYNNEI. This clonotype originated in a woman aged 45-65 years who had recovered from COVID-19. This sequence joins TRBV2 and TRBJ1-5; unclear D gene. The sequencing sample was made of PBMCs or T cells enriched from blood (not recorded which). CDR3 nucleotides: TGTGCCAGCAGTGAAGGCGTACAGCCCCAGCATTTT. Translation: CASSEGVQPQHF.